This entry is about one T cell receptor beta chain. The sample belongs to a study of cytomegalovirus exposure and HLA in healthy donors. An approximately 130-subject validation cohort, separate from the roughly 700-subject first cohort, supplied the donors. The protocol was immunoSEQ multiplex PCR, while the TCRdb copy is restricted to in-frame clones and leaves out a portion. Of approximately 220,000 clones detected, 80% to 95% appear once; the ten largest clones hold 0.8% to 1.2%. This CDR3 is built from 16 residues. Trimming cost V 5 bases and J 6 bases; bases outside gene matches: 14. The germline V gene has CDR1 SEHNR and CDR2 FQNEAQ (reference sequence).

Sequenced sample: PBMCs. The receptor comes from a woman between 18 and 29 years old in good health and CMV-seronegative. The gene calls are TRBV7-9 and TRBJ2-7; 9 positions agree with TRBD1. The CDR3 protein is CASSDQDRGRDGEQYF. The CDR3 region has the DNA TGTGCCAGCAGCGATCAGGACAGGGGAAGGGATGGCGAGCAGTACTTC.